The source of this TCR beta chain is a study of OX40 agonist ivuxolimab in advanced cancers. About the study: Ivuxolimab is an agonistic anti-OX40 (CD134) antibody, and patients were treated with it. Study-level results: Partial responders dosed at 0.1-3.0 mg/kg displayed clonal expansion ranking among the lowest.

Worth noting for this clone: What it binds is not known.

The CDR3 totals 12 residues. V lost 5 bases and J 8 bases, leaving 12 bases between the germline ends. In germline, CDR1 is SEHNR, CDR2 FQNEAQ (reference sequence). Profiling relied on immunoSEQ multiplex PCR, and the TCRdb table lists in-frame clones only, not all of them. The data contain over 95,000 clones, over 85% of them singletons. This TCR derives from an adult with an advanced solid tumor such as melanoma, head and neck, liver or kidney cancer. The rearrangement uses TRBV7-9 and TRBJ1-2; D gene uncertain. The sample here was CD4+ or CD8+ T cells sorted from blood, taken in a trial of the OX40 agonist ivuxolimab. DNA for the CDR3: TGTGCCAGCAGCGAGCCCGATGGAGGCTACACCTTC. Translation: CASSEPDGGYTF.